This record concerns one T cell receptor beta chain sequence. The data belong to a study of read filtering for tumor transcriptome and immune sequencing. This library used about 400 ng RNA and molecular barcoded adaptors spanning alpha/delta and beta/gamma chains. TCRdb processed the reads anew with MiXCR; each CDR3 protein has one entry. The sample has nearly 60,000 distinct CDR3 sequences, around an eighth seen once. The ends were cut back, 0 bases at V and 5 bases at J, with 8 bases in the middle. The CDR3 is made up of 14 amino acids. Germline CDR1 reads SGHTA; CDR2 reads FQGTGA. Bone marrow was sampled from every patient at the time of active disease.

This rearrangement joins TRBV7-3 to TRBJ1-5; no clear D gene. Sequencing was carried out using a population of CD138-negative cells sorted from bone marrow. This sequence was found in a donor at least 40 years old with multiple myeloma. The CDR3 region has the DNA TGTGCCAGCAGCTTAACGGGCCCCGATCAGCCCCAGCATTTT. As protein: CASSLTGPDQPQHF.